This is a list of T cell receptor beta chains from one sample in a study of blood T cell repertoires in COVID-19. Some clones are missing from TCRdb's copy, which holds only in-frame ones; the method was immunoSEQ multiplex PCR. The sample holds 100,000 to 150,000 clones, around 82% seen once. Sequencing input: peripheral blood. The receptors come from a man under 40 with COVID-19, enrolled during active disease. The CDR3 runs from the conserved cysteine through the conserved F or W. A D gene is named only where the DNA matches it firmly. The listing skips clone size in some rows; elsewhere it reads once, few, many or a size class.

V gene,J gene,D gene,clone size,CDR3 protein,CDR3 DNA
TRBV6-2/TRBV6-3,TRBJ2-2,TRBD2,NA,CASSGRGLAFIGELFF,TGTGCCAGCAGCGGCCGGGGACTAGCCTTTATAGGGGAGCTGTTTTTT
TRBV28,TRBJ2-7,TRBD2,NA,CASSGAGANSYEQYF,TGTGCCAGCAGTGGAGCGGGGGCGAACTCCTACGAGCAGTACTTC
TRBV30,TRBJ1-4,NA,once,CASGGGPQGEKLFF,TGTGCCTCTGGCGGAGGCCCTCAGGGGGAAAAACTGTTTTTT
TRBV15,TRBJ2-5,TRBD1,NA,CATSSPRDRGMETQYF,TGTGCCACCAGCAGTCCTAGGGACAGGGGAATGGAGACCCAGTACTTC
TRBV30,TRBJ2-7,NA,NA,CAWSVRPYEQYF,TGTGCCTGGAGTGTGAGGCCCTACGAGCAGTACTTC
TRBV19,TRBJ1-5,TRBD1,NA,CASSPRDRVNQPQHF,TGTGCCAGTAGTCCCCGTGACAGGGTCAATCAGCCCCAGCATTTT
TRBV2,TRBJ1-2,NA,NA,CASTVSGQSSYGYTF,TGTGCCAGCACGGTATCAGGACAGAGCTCCTATGGCTACACCTTC
TRBV11-3,TRBJ2-3,TRBD1,NA,CASQVTGGDTQYF,TGTGCCAGCCAAGTAACAGGGGGGGATACGCAGTATTTT
TRBV30,TRBJ2-5,TRBD2,NA,CAWSVRGGETQYF,TGTGCCTGGAGTGTACGGGGGGGAGAGACCCAGTACTTC
TRBV5-1,TRBJ2-3,NA,NA,CASSAVSTDTQYF,TGCGCCAGCAGCGCGGTGAGCACAGATACGCAGTATTTT
TRBV24-1,TRBJ1-5,TRBD1,NA,CATSDSTGRSNQPQHF,TGTGCCACCAGTGATTCGACAGGGAGGAGCAATCAGCCCCAGCATTTT
TRBV12-5,TRBJ1-5,NA,few,CASGPPGGAQPQHF,TGTGCTAGTGGTCCACCAGGAGGGGCTCAGCCCCAGCATTTT
TRBV29-1,TRBJ2-3,TRBD2,NA,CSVEDGTSGETDTQYF,TGCAGCGTTGAAGACGGGACTAGCGGGGAGACAGATACGCAGTATTTT
TRBV11-3,TRBJ2-5,TRBD2,once,CASSFYGVAGARKTQYF,TGTGCCAGCAGCTTTTACGGAGTAGCGGGAGCCCGGAAGACCCAGTACTTC
TRBV19,TRBJ1-1,NA,NA,CASRSGVGGRRTEAFF,TGTGCCAGTAGGTCCGGAGTGGGGGGTCGACGGACTGAAGCTTTCTTT
TRBV6-5,TRBJ1-1,NA,NA,CASSRQVQGNTEAFF,TGTGCCAGCAGCCGACAGGTCCAAGGGAACACTGAAGCTTTCTTT
TRBV7-9,TRBJ1-3,NA,NA,CASSSDRESGNTIYF,TGTGCCAGCAGCTCCGATCGGGAGTCTGGAAACACCATATATTTT
TRBV30,TRBJ1-3,TRBD1,NA,CACGTGHSGNTIYF,TGTGCCTGCGGGACAGGCCACTCTGGAAACACCATATATTTT
TRBV7-2,TRBJ2-7,NA,NA,CASSLGVGSNEQYF,TGTGCCAGCAGCTTAGGAGTGGGTAGCAACGAGCAGTACTTC
TRBV6-2/TRBV6-3,TRBJ2-2,TRBD1,NA,CASSYLTGGLSGGELFF,TGTGCCAGCAGTTACTTAACAGGGGGCCTCTCGGGCGGGGAGCTGTTTTTT
TRBV18,TRBJ2-7,TRBD1,NA,CASSPAGQGYEQYF,TGTGCCAGCTCACCGGCGGGACAGGGCTACGAGCAGTACTTC
TRBV28,TRBJ2-7,NA,NA,CASSYRGGESYEQYF,TGTGCCAGCAGTTACAGAGGGGGGGAAAGCTACGAGCAGTACTTC
TRBV7-8,TRBJ2-5,TRBD2,NA,CASSLATTSGGARETQYF,TGTGCCAGCAGCTTAGCGACGACTAGCGGGGGGGCCCGAGAGACCCAGTACTTC
TRBV5-6,TRBJ2-1,NA,NA,CASSLGAGILGNEQFF,TGTGCCAGCAGCTTGGGCGCAGGGATCCTTGGCAATGAGCAGTTCTTC
TRBV4-3,TRBJ2-5,TRBD1,NA,CASSQQGDRETQYF,TGCGCCAGCAGCCAGCAGGGGGATCGGGAGACCCAGTACTTC
TRBV7-9,TRBJ1-2,TRBD1,NA,CASSLAGGDYGYTF,TGTGCCAGCAGCTTAGCAGGGGGCGATTATGGCTACACCTTC
TRBV24-1,TRBJ1-5,NA,NA,CATPSRTRSNQPQHF,TGTGCCACCCCTTCTCGGACACGCTCCAATCAGCCCCAGCATTTT
TRBV19,TRBJ1-6,NA,NA,CASSIQATHNSPLHF,TGTGCCAGTAGTATACAGGCGACCCATAATTCACCCCTCCACTTT
TRBV10-2,TRBJ2-7,NA,NA,CASSESGGQYF,TGCGCCAGCAGTGAATCCGGCGGGCAGTACTTC
TRBV10-3,TRBJ1-3,TRBD1,NA,CAIGGDRYPGNTIYF,TGTGCCATCGGGGGGGACAGGTACCCTGGAAACACCATATATTTT
TRBV11-3,TRBJ1-2,TRBD1,NA,CASSLGTGSYGYTF,TGTGCCAGCAGCTTAGGGACAGGGTCCTATGGCTACACCTTC
TRBV7-2,TRBJ1-2,NA,NA,CASSLGSGYGYTF,TGTGCCAGCAGCTTAGGTTCGGGATATGGCTACACCTTC
TRBV3-1/TRBV3-2,TRBJ1-4,TRBD1,many,CASSQGTANEKLFF,TGTGCCAGCAGCCAGGGGACAGCTAATGAAAAACTGTTTTTT
TRBV11-3,TRBJ2-1,TRBD2,once,CASSLDLAGGPPEQFF,TGTGCCAGCAGCTTAGATCTAGCGGGGGGGCCCCCTGAGCAGTTCTTC
TRBV30,TRBJ1-2,NA,NA,CAWRGQVIGDGYTF,TGTGCCTGGAGGGGGCAGGTGATTGGAGATGGCTACACCTTC
TRBV11-2,TRBJ2-7,NA,NA,CASSLVRGTHEQYF,TGTGCCAGCAGCTTAGTAAGGGGGACGCACGAGCAGTACTTC
TRBV4-2,TRBJ2-5,TRBD2,once,CASSQELAGYQETQYF,TGTGCCAGCAGCCAAGAGCTAGCGGGGTATCAAGAGACCCAGTACTTC
TRBV12-3/TRBV12-4,TRBJ1-1,NA,NA,CASSQGMNTEAFF,TGTGCCAGCAGTCAGGGGATGAACACTGAAGCTTTCTTT
TRBV5-1,TRBJ2-7,NA,NA,CASSLAGSGYEQYF,TGCGCCAGCAGCTTGGCAGGGTCCGGATACGAGCAGTACTTC
TRBV27,TRBJ1-1,NA,NA,CASHDGAEAFF,TGTGCCAGCCACGACGGAGCTGAAGCTTTCTTT
TRBV6-2/TRBV6-3,TRBJ2-1,TRBD2,NA,CASSYLLTSGRVNEQFF,TGTGCCAGCAGTTACCTCCTAACTAGCGGGAGAGTAAATGAGCAGTTCTTC
TRBV18,TRBJ2-7,NA,NA,CASLGSSYEQYF,TGTGCCAGCTTAGGGAGCTCCTACGAGCAGTACTTC
TRBV2,TRBJ2-1,TRBD1,once,CASSEVGTGTYNEQFF,TGTGCCAGCAGTGAAGTTGGGACAGGGACCTACAATGAGCAGTTCTTC
TRBV3-1/TRBV3-2,TRBJ2-1,TRBD2,NA,CASSQDGTSGYNEQFF,TGTGCCAGCAGCCAAGATGGGACTAGCGGGTACAATGAGCAGTTCTTC
TRBV27,TRBJ2-2,NA,NA,CASSLGRSGELFF,TGTGCCAGCAGTTTAGGGAGATCGGGGGAGCTGTTTTTT
TRBV18,TRBJ1-2,NA,NA,CASSPSGGNYGYTF,TGTGCCAGCTCACCATCAGGAGGGAACTATGGCTACACCTTC
TRBV6-5,TRBJ2-3,TRBD2,NA,CASTLTSGTTDTQYF,TGTGCCAGCACCCTGACTAGCGGGACCACAGATACGCAGTATTTT
TRBV28,TRBJ1-1,TRBD1,many,CASSGYRGRTEAFF,TGTGCCAGCAGTGGATACAGGGGGCGGACTGAAGCTTTCTTT
TRBV2,TRBJ2-1,TRBD2,NA,CASSEEREGDNEQFF,TGTGCCAGCAGTGAAGAGCGGGAGGGCGACAATGAGCAGTTCTTC